This T cell receptor (beta chain) appears in the sequencing data of a study of shared T cell receptors in the human thymus. The trim removed 1 base at V and 1 base at J, leaving 4 bases unmatched. The V gene's germline CDR1 is LGHNA and CDR2 YSLEER. This CDR3 has 16 residues. This table comes from immunoSEQ multiplex PCR, and its TCRdb copy is limited to in-frame clones, with some not included. The sample gives some 720,000 clones, 85% to 90% of which show up once; over 0.008% is in the top ten. Separately, the same data were catalogued under a study of human thymus T cells.

The receptor's source is a boy in the first two years of life with a congenital heart defect. Input material: thymocytes. The gene calls are TRBV4-3 and TRBJ2-3, with TRBD2 matching 8 bases. The CDR3 is CASSQVIAGRTDTQYF. Written as DNA, the CDR3 is TGCGCCAGCAGCCAAGTCATAGCGGGACGCACAGATACGCAGTATTTT.